The TCR beta chain under discussion was sequenced for a study of resident and recirculating memory T cells in vitiligo. Study-wide context: No cells were sorted; samples were homogenized just before genomic DNA extraction.

Anyone treated within the previous three months was excluded. Here immunoSEQ multiplex PCR was the method, and the copy in TCRdb shows in-frame clones only, minus some. The sample lists 60,000 to 80,000 clones; roughly nine tenths were seen once. In regard to this clone: One end of the junction varies from germline; a read error may be responsible.

CDR3 size: 11 residues. The V gene's germline CDR1 is MNHNS and CDR2 SASEGT. This receptor was obtained from a male donor with vitiligo. The sample consisted of blood. V gene TRBV6-1 combines with J gene TRBJ1-4; D gene ambiguous. The CDR3 DNA reads as TGTGCCAGCAGTGAAGCTGTATCCCTCCTATTT. Its translation: CASSEAVSLLF.